This passage covers 29 T cell receptor beta chains from one sample sequenced in a study of T cells in localized non-small cell lung cancer. Libraries were prepared by immunoSEQ multiplex PCR; TCRdb keeps only in-frame clonotypes and omits some of them. The sample has around 29,000 clones, roughly 91% seen once. Sequencing used peripheral blood, obtained before any cancer treatment. These receptors all come from a female donor aged 60 or older with stage III squamous cell lung carcinoma.

The chain links TRBV2 to TRBJ2-2, with 7 bases that match TRBD1. The junction had 9 bases not matched to a gene; V was cut back by 5 bases and J by 0 bases. CDR1 is SNHLY and CDR2 is FYNNEI in the germline V gene. The CDR3 is 17 amino acids. The CDR3: CASSRTGGVANTGELFF. DNA for the CDR3: TGTGCCAGCAGTCGGACAGGTGGGGTGGCGAACACCGGGGAGCTGTTTTTT.

The chain links TRBV18 to TRBJ1-2; 8 bases agree with TRBD1. Germline CDR1 KGHSH, CDR2 LQKENI. Losses at the gene ends were 3 bases for V and 7 bases for J; bases not matched to a gene: 4. The length of the CDR3 is 13 residues. The CDR3 nucleotides read TGTGCCAGCTCACCGGCACAGGGGGGTGGCTACACCTTC. Its protein is CASSPAQGGGYTF.

The chain joins TRBV18 to TRBJ1-2; maybe TRBD1 (6 bases). CDR1 and CDR2 from the germline V gene are KGHSH and LQKENI. CDR3 length: 16 amino acids. V lost 1 base, J lost 1 base, and 13 bases lay in between. The chain's CDR3 is CASSPQNRESNYGYTF. The CDR3 nucleotides are TGTGCCAGCTCACCACAGAACAGGGAGAGTAACTATGGCTACACCTTC.

The chain recombines TRBV6-5 with TRBJ2-7; D is unclear. CDR3 length: 13 amino acids. V shed 5 bases and J shed 3 bases, with 11 bases lying between them. CDR1 is MNHEY, CDR2 SVGAGI, per germline. CDR3: CASSPDTGYEQYF. The DNA for the CDR3 is TGTGCCAGCAGTCCAGACACCGGCTACGAGCAGTACTTC.

The chain has TRBV7-2 and TRBJ1-6, with D possibly matching TRBD1 (5 bases). The CDR3 sequence is 16 residues long. Germline V lookup: CDR1 SGHTA, CDR2 FQGNSA. V lost 0 bases to trimming and J lost 5 bases, with 11 bases between them. The CDR3 protein is CASSLAGTEDNSPLHF. Written as DNA, the CDR3 is TGTGCCAGCAGCTTAGCCGGGACGGAAGATAATTCACCCCTCCACTTT.

The genes are TRBV19 and TRBJ1-5, with D perhaps TRBD1 (5 bases). Germline V CDR1 and CDR2: LNHDA, SQIVND (reference sequence). Deletions cut 7 bases from V and 7 bases from J, with 14 bases between. The CDR3 loop spans 13 amino acids. Here the CDR3 reads CASIGGKDQPQHF. The CDR3 DNA follows: TGTGCCAGTATCGGGGGAAAGGACCAGCCCCAGCATTTT.

The V gene is TRBV4-3, the J gene TRBJ2-6, with a weak D call TRBD1 (6 bases). This CDR3 spans 18 amino acids. Germline V gives CDR1 LGHNA, CDR2 YSLEER. Between the trimmed V and J ends, which lost 0 bases and 4 bases, there was a span of 16 bases. CDR3 coding DNA: TGCGCCAGCAGCCAAGATTTGGGATCAGGGGCCGGGGCCAACGTCCTGACTTTC. Protein: CASSQDLGSGAGANVLTF.

In nucleotides, the CDR3 is TGTGCCAGCAGCGTAGCTGGGGATTACTCTGGAAACACCATATATTTT. Translated, it gives CASSVAGDYSGNTIYF. The V call is TRBV9, the J call TRBJ1-3; D is uncertain. CDR3 size: 16 residues. Germline V gene data show CDR1 as SGDLS and CDR2 as YYNGEE. Trimming stripped 0 bases from V and 0 bases from J, with 10 bases between.

This sequence joins TRBV23-1 and TRBJ2-7; 7 positions match TRBD1. TRBV23-1 is an open reading frame whose function is uncertain. The V segment lost 3 bases and the J segment 0 bases; nucleotides outside the gene matches: 14. CDR3 size: 18 residues. CDR3 coding DNA: TGCGCCAGCAGTCATCGGGTCTTGGACAGGAGAAACTCCTACGAGCAGTACTTC. Protein: CASSHRVLDRRNSYEQYF.

The chain recombines TRBV4-2 with TRBJ1-5; D gene unclear. CDR3 length: 18 residues. V was trimmed by 1 base and J by 1 base, leaving 17 bases between them. Germline CDR1 LGHNA, CDR2 YNFKEQ. This chain's CDR3 is CASSQATQWRESNQPQHF. Here the CDR3 DNA reads TGTGCCAGCAGCCAAGCCACCCAGTGGAGGGAGAGCAATCAGCCCCAGCATTTT.

V usage is TRBV6-5 and J usage is TRBJ2-1; 8 nucleotides line up with TRBD2. Trimming at V came to 6 bases and at J to 6 bases, leaving 4 bases not matched to a gene. Per the germline V gene, CDR1 is MNHEY and CDR2 is SVGAGI. CDR3 length: 13 residues. The DNA of the CDR3 is TGTGCCAGCAGGGGACTAGGGGGCAATGAGCAGTTCTTC. As protein: CASRGLGGNEQFF.

This clone was found a few times. J is TRBJ2-1 and V is TRBV7-9, with D perhaps TRBD2 (6 bases). The V end lost 2 bases, the J end lost 10 bases, and 21 bases lay between the germline ends. CDR3 size: 16 residues. Germline values: CDR1 SEHNR, CDR2 FQNEAQ (reference sequence). The CDR3 DNA reads as TGTGCCAGCAGCTTAAGTTATGGAGGGCCGTTGAGGGAGCAGTTCTTC. This codes for CASSLSYGGPLREQFF.

V and J are TRBV19 and TRBJ2-7; D gene uncertain. V lost 5 bases, J lost 7 bases, and 15 bases lay in between. The CDR3 sequence is 13 residues long. The germline gives CDR1 LNHDA, CDR2 SQIVND (reference sequence). The CDR3 protein is CASSPPFVGEQYF. DNA of the CDR3: TGTGCCAGTAGTCCCCCCTTCGTGGGAGAGCAGTACTTC.

The chain has TRBV5-4 and TRBJ1-1; 7 positions match TRBD1. The length of the CDR3 is 14 residues. The V gene end was trimmed by 4 bases and the J gene end by 1 base; junction bases not matched to a gene: 4. CDR1 and CDR2 from the germline V gene are SGHNT and YYREEE (reference sequence). The CDR3 DNA reads TGTGCCAGCAGCCGAGACAGGGCGAACACTGAAGCTTTCTTT. Its translation: CASSRDRANTEAFF.

The chain couples TRBV2 to TRBJ1-5, with D perhaps matching TRBD1 (6 bases). Trimming removed 11 bases at V and 4 bases at J, with 15 bases between. The CDR3 spans 13 residues. Germline CDR1 and CDR2: SNHLY and FYNNEI. The CDR3 nucleotides read TGTGCCTTACAGACCCAGGGGAATCAGCCCCAGCATTTT. Its protein product is CALQTQGNQPQHF. Using reference TRBV2 and TRBJ1-5 for the parts outside the CDR3, the full variable domain is EPEVTQTPSHQVTQMGQEVILRCVPISNHLYFYWYRQILGQKVEFLVSFYNNEISEKSEIFDDQFSVERPDGSNFTLKIRSTKLEDSAMYFCALQTQGNQPQHFGDGTRLSIL.

The chain joins TRBV29-1 to TRBJ2-1; D unclear. There are 12 residues in the CDR3. V lost 5 bases, J lost 9 bases, and 14 bases lay in between. CDR1 and CDR2 (germline): SQVTM, ANQGSEA. The CDR3 DNA is TGCAGCGTTCTAAAGTCATCCGGTGAGCAGTTCTTC. This gives the protein CSVLKSSGEQFF.

The chain links TRBV5-1 to TRBJ2-5; tentatively, D is TRBD2 (6 bases). From germline, CDR1 is SGHRS and CDR2 YFSETQ. The CDR3 has 14 amino acids. V lost 4 bases and J 1 base, leaving 11 bases between the germline ends. The CDR3 bases are TGCGCCAGCAGCCCTCTTAGCGGCCAAGAGACCCAGTACTTC. This translates into CASSPLSGQETQYF.

This chain joins TRBV7-3 and TRBJ2-3; D uncertain. V lost 0 bases, J lost 2 bases, and 12 bases lay in between. Germline assignment: CDR1 SGHTA and CDR2 FQGTGA. The CDR3 has 16 residues. CDR3 sequence: CASSLTVGIITDTQYF. In DNA, the CDR3 is TGTGCCAGCAGCTTAACGGTGGGAATTATCACAGATACGCAGTATTTT.

The chain recombines TRBV14 with TRBJ1-3; the match to TRBD1 covers 8 bases. Germline CDR1 and CDR2: SGHDN and FVKESK. This CDR3 comprises 15 residues. Germline trimming cut 7 bases from V and 0 bases from J; bases unmatched to any gene: 5. The CDR3 region is CASTGQGHSGNTIYF. In nucleotides, the CDR3 is TGTGCCAGCACCGGACAGGGTCACTCTGGAAACACCATATATTTT.

The chain links TRBV7-8 to TRBJ1-2; D unresolved. Germline values: CDR1 SGHVS, CDR2 FQNEAQ. The V end was cut by 5 bases, the J end by 0 bases, with 4 bases between. CDR3 length: 12 amino acids. The CDR3 bases are TGTGCCAGCAGCCGACCTAACTATGGCTACACCTTC. Amino acids: CASSRPNYGYTF.

This clone was observed once. The chain is built from TRBV16 and TRBJ2-5; D might be TRBD1 (5 bases). Per germline, CDR1 KGHSY and CDR2 FQNENV. The ends were cut back, 2 bases at V and 6 bases at J, with 10 bases in the middle. The CDR3 covers 13 residues. CDR3 sequence: CASSQIRGQTQYF. The CDR3 DNA is TGTGCCAGCAGCCAAATAAGGGGCCAGACCCAGTACTTC.

With respect to this clone: The same CDR3 can be traced to other DNA sequences in this sample. The V call is TRBV5-1, the J call TRBJ2-7, with 7 nucleotides matching TRBD2. The CDR3 sequence is 14 residues long. V was clipped by 4 bases and J by 1 base; unmatched bases: 5. Germline V lookup: CDR1 SGHRS, CDR2 YFSETQ. CDR3 in DNA: TGCGCCAGCAGCCTCGGGGGGTCGTCCTACGAGCAGTACTTC. It specifies CASSLGGSSYEQYF. The whole variable domain, remainder taken from reference TRBV5-1 and TRBJ2-7, is KAGVTQTPRYLIKTRGQQVTLSCSPISGHRSVSWYQQTPGQGLQFLFEYFSETQRNKGNFPGRFSGRQFSNSRSEMNVSTLELGDSALYLCASSLGGSSYEQYFGPGTRLTVT.

The chain recombines TRBV7-9 with TRBJ2-3, with D perhaps TRBD2 (6 bases). The CDR3 consists of 12 residues. The V end was cut by 5 bases, the J end by 6 bases, with 9 bases between. Germline CDR1 reads SEHNR; CDR2 reads FQNEAQ (reference sequence). The CDR3 region has the DNA TGTGCCAGCAGCACGCTAGCGGATACGCAGTATTTT. Protein sequence: CASSTLADTQYF.

The V call is TRBV15, the J call TRBJ1-4; perhaps TRBD1 as D (5 bases). Trimming cost V 0 bases and J 0 bases, with 11 bases left between them. The CDR3 covers 17 residues. Germline CDR1 is LNHNV and CDR2 is YYDKDF (reference sequence). This CDR3 reads CATSREGVGATNEKLFF. The CDR3 DNA follows: TGTGCCACCAGCAGAGAGGGGGTAGGGGCAACTAATGAAAAACTGTTTTTT.

The rearrangement links TRBV27 to TRBJ2-5; 8 bases fit TRBD1. The CDR3 runs 14 residues. The V gene's germline CDR1 is MNHEY and CDR2 SMNVEV (reference sequence). Trimming removed 6 bases from V and 1 base from J; junction bases left unmatched: 4. CDR3 sequence reads: CASSQDRGQETQYF. CDR3 coding DNA: TGTGCCAGCAGCCAAGACAGGGGCCAAGAGACCCAGTACTTC.

The V gene is TRBV2, the J gene TRBJ1-3; D ambiguous. V was clipped by 2 bases and J by 0 bases, with 8 bases between them. The CDR3 sequence is 15 residues long. CDR1 and CDR2 (germline): SNHLY, FYNNEI. The CDR3 DNA follows: TGTGCCAGCAGTGAATCCATGAGCTCTGGAAACACCATATATTTT. This encodes CASSESMSSGNTIYF.

The genes are TRBV9 and TRBJ2-1; 12 bases line up with TRBD1. This CDR3 contains 15 residues. With 3 bases clipped from V and 8 bases from J, the junction kept 6 bases outside the gene matches. Germline CDR1 is SGDLS and CDR2 is YYNGEE. CDR3 in DNA: TGTGCCAGCAGCGCGGGACAGGGGGCGAATTATGAGCAGTTCTTC. This gives the protein CASSAGQGANYEQFF.

J is TRBJ1-3 and V is TRBV6-1, with D tentatively TRBD1 (6 bases). The germline gives CDR1 MNHNS, CDR2 SASEGT. The CDR3 is 16 amino acids. V gave up 0 bases and J gave up 0 bases, with 9 bases separating them. CDR3 sequence: CASSEAAGASGNTIYF. The CDR3 bases are TGTGCCAGCAGTGAAGCGGCAGGGGCCTCTGGAAACACCATATATTTT.

The J gene is TRBJ2-6, the V gene TRBV6-1, with 9 bases aligning to TRBD1. Per the germline V gene, CDR1 is MNHNS and CDR2 is SASEGT. The ends lost 6 bases at V and 12 bases at J; junction bases unmatched: 12. The length of the CDR3 is 15 residues. CDR3 coding DNA: TGTGCCAGCAGAATCGTACAGGGGGCTGGGAGCGTCCTGACTTTC. It is translated as CASRIVQGAGSVLTF.